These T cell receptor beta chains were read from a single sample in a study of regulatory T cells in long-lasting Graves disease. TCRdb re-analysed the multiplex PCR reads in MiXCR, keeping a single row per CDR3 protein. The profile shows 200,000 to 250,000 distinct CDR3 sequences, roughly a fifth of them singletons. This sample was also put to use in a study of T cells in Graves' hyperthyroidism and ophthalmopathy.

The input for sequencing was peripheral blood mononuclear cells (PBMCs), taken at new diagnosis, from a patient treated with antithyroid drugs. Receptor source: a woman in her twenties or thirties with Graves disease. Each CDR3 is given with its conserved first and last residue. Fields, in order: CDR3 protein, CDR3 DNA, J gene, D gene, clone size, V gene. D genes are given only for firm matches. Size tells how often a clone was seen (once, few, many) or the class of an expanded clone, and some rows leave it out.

CDR3aa: CASSPSPSGELFF
CDR3nt: TGTGCCAGCAGCCCCTCCCCCTCCGGGGAGCTGTTTTTT
j_gene: TRBJ2-2
d_gene: -
abundance: many
v_gene: TRBV7-2

CDR3aa: CASSLVGLAGNEQFF
CDR3nt: TGCGCCAGCAGCTTGGTAGGACTAGCGGGCAATGAGCAGTTCTTC
j_gene: TRBJ2-1
d_gene: TRBD2
abundance: many
v_gene: TRBV5-1

CDR3aa: CASSSDRGLGGYTF
CDR3nt: TGTGCCAGCAGTTCAGACAGGGGGCTAGGTGGCTACACCTTC
j_gene: TRBJ1-2
d_gene: TRBD1
abundance: many
v_gene: TRBV28

CDR3aa: CASKLGGLVYADTQYF
CDR3nt: TGCGCCAGCAAGCTAGGAGGGTTGGTGTACGCAGATACGCAGTATTTT
j_gene: TRBJ2-3
d_gene: -
abundance: many
v_gene: TRBV5-1

CDR3aa: CASSPSDDSAKNIQYF
CDR3nt: TGTGCCAGCTCACCATCAGACGACTCAGCCAAAAACATTCAGTACTTC
j_gene: TRBJ2-4
d_gene: -
abundance: many
v_gene: TRBV18

CDR3aa: CASSEGPRTSGSQLTDTQYF
CDR3nt: TGTGCCAGCAGTGAAGGCCCAAGGACTAGCGGGAGCCAACTCACAGATACGCAGTATTTT
j_gene: TRBJ2-3
d_gene: TRBD2
abundance: -
v_gene: TRBV2

CDR3aa: CASTAALVRDGERAFF
CDR3nt: TGTGCCAGCACGGCCGCCCTTGTCCGGGACGGAGAAAGAGCTTTCTTT
j_gene: TRBJ1-1
d_gene: -
abundance: -
v_gene: TRBV2

CDR3aa: CASSFGGNYGYTF
CDR3nt: TGTGCCAGCAGCTTTGGGGGTAACTATGGCTACACCTTC
j_gene: TRBJ1-2
d_gene: -
abundance: many
v_gene: TRBV11-3

CDR3aa: CASTGNVGYEQYF
CDR3nt: TGTGCCAGCACCGGGAACGTCGGGTACGAGCAGTACTTC
j_gene: TRBJ2-7
d_gene: -
abundance: once
v_gene: TRBV11-2

CDR3aa: CASSVRGIGRNEQFF
CDR3nt: TGTGCCAGCAGTGTGCGGGGAATAGGCCGGAATGAGCAGTTCTTC
j_gene: TRBJ2-1
d_gene: -
abundance: -
v_gene: TRBV11-2

CDR3aa: CASSPGTGNGIQYF
CDR3nt: TGTGCCAGCAGCCCCGGGACAGGGAATGGCATTCAGTACTTC
j_gene: TRBJ2-4
d_gene: TRBD1
abundance: few
v_gene: TRBV7-6

CDR3aa: CASSWGRHQQETQYF
CDR3nt: TGTGCCAGCAGTTGGGGCAGACACCAACAAGAGACCCAGTACTTC
j_gene: TRBJ2-5
d_gene: -
abundance: many
v_gene: TRBV12-3/TRBV12-4

CDR3aa: CSALSPSGNTIYF
CDR3nt: TGCAGTGCTCTGTCTCCCTCTGGAAACACCATATATTTT
j_gene: TRBJ1-3
d_gene: -
abundance: many
v_gene: TRBV20-1

CDR3aa: CASTPRGGLSGNTIYF
CDR3nt: TGTGCCAGCACCCCACGGGGGGGCCTCTCTGGAAACACCATATATTTT
j_gene: TRBJ1-3
d_gene: -
abundance: few
v_gene: TRBV6-1

CDR3aa: CASSSPGRGSSYNEQFF
CDR3nt: TGTGCCAGCAGTTCCCCGGGACGGGGGTCATCCTACAATGAGCAGTTCTTC
j_gene: TRBJ2-1
d_gene: -
abundance: -
v_gene: TRBV11-2

CDR3aa: CASSLFWTSGSVSYEQYF
CDR3nt: TGTGCCAGCAGTTTATTCTGGACTAGCGGGAGTGTTTCCTACGAGCAGTACTTC
j_gene: TRBJ2-7
d_gene: TRBD2
abundance: many
v_gene: TRBV28

CDR3aa: CASSSSGLGTGGNTIYF
CDR3nt: TGTGCCAGCAGTTCTTCCGGCTTGGGGACAGGGGGAAACACCATATATTTT
j_gene: TRBJ1-3
d_gene: TRBD1
abundance: many
v_gene: TRBV6-5

CDR3aa: CASRHPGQVTGQPQHF
CDR3nt: TGTGCCAGCAGACACCCGGGACAGGTGACGGGGCAGCCCCAGCATTTT
j_gene: TRBJ1-5
d_gene: TRBD1
abundance: -
v_gene: TRBV28

CDR3aa: CASTELAGTIYEQYF
CDR3nt: TGTGCCAGCACCGAACTAGCGGGGACGATCTACGAGCAGTACTTC
j_gene: TRBJ2-7
d_gene: TRBD2
abundance: -
v_gene: TRBV6-2/TRBV6-3

CDR3aa: CASSVGGVYGYTF
CDR3nt: TGTGCCAGCAGCGTAGGGGGGGTATATGGCTACACCTTC
j_gene: TRBJ1-2
d_gene: -
abundance: many
v_gene: TRBV9

CDR3aa: CSVDDGYGYTF
CDR3nt: TGCAGCGTCGACGACGGCTATGGCTACACCTTC
j_gene: TRBJ1-2
d_gene: -
abundance: many
v_gene: TRBV29-1

CDR3aa: CASSLVFEAFF
CDR3nt: TGTGCCAGCAGCTTAGTGTTTGAAGCTTTCTTT
j_gene: TRBJ1-1
d_gene: -
abundance: many
v_gene: TRBV7-2

CDR3aa: CASSTGDTDTQYF
CDR3nt: TGTGCCAGCTCGACAGGGGACACAGATACGCAGTATTTT
j_gene: TRBJ2-3
d_gene: TRBD1
abundance: many
v_gene: TRBV11-3

CDR3aa: CSARSRRYNTEAFF
CDR3nt: TGCAGTGCTAGGTCGAGGCGGTATAACACTGAAGCTTTCTTT
j_gene: TRBJ1-1
d_gene: -
abundance: few
v_gene: TRBV20-1

CDR3aa: CASSYMMNTEAFF
CDR3nt: TGTGCCAGCAGTTACATGATGAACACTGAAGCTTTCTTT
j_gene: TRBJ1-1
d_gene: -
abundance: -
v_gene: TRBV6-5

CDR3aa: CASSGGTGERVNEQFF
CDR3nt: TGTGCCAGCAGCGGGGGGACAGGGGAGCGTGTAAATGAGCAGTTCTTC
j_gene: TRBJ2-1
d_gene: TRBD1
abundance: few
v_gene: TRBV5-6

CDR3aa: CASSTGFEQYF
CDR3nt: TGTGCCAGTAGTACTGGGTTCGAGCAGTACTTC
j_gene: TRBJ2-7
d_gene: -
abundance: few
v_gene: TRBV19

CDR3aa: CAWRGIWNTGELFF
CDR3nt: TGTGCCTGGAGGGGGATTTGGAACACCGGGGAGCTGTTTTTT
j_gene: TRBJ2-2
d_gene: -
abundance: many
v_gene: TRBV2

CDR3aa: CASSFGTGAVGTQYF
CDR3nt: TGTGCCAGCAGCTTCGGGACAGGCGCTGTCGGGACCCAGTACTTC
j_gene: TRBJ2-5
d_gene: TRBD1
abundance: many
v_gene: TRBV5-5

CDR3aa: CASNLLQGSHEQYF
CDR3nt: TGTGCCAGCAACCTCTTACAGGGTAGCCACGAGCAGTACTTC
j_gene: TRBJ2-7
d_gene: -
abundance: few
v_gene: TRBV5-8

CDR3aa: CAISALAGYNEQFF
CDR3nt: TGTGCCATCAGTGCACTAGCGGGATACAATGAGCAGTTCTTC
j_gene: TRBJ2-1
d_gene: TRBD2
abundance: many
v_gene: TRBV10-3

CDR3aa: CSVRTSGTNTGELFF
CDR3nt: TGCAGCGTTAGGACTAGCGGGACGAACACCGGGGAGCTGTTTTTT
j_gene: TRBJ2-2
d_gene: TRBD2
abundance: many
v_gene: TRBV29-1

CDR3aa: CASTPSGSEAFF
CDR3nt: TGTGCCAGCACCCCTTCCGGGTCTGAAGCTTTCTTT
j_gene: TRBJ1-1
d_gene: -
abundance: -
v_gene: TRBV6-2/TRBV6-3

CDR3aa: CASKPLGPDTQYF
CDR3nt: TGTGCCAGCAAACCGTTAGGGCCAGATACGCAGTATTTT
j_gene: TRBJ2-3
d_gene: -
abundance: many
v_gene: TRBV7-9

CDR3aa: CASSLAGYYEQYF
CDR3nt: TGTGCCAGCAGTTTGGCGGGGTATTACGAGCAGTACTTC
j_gene: TRBJ2-7
d_gene: -
abundance: many
v_gene: TRBV12-3/TRBV12-4

CDR3aa: CSARLSPGGTEAFF
CDR3nt: TGCAGTGCTCGTCTGTCGCCGGGGGGCACTGAAGCTTTCTTT
j_gene: TRBJ1-1
d_gene: -
abundance: many
v_gene: TRBV20-1

CDR3aa: CASSPGQHTQYF
CDR3nt: TGTGCCAGCAGCCCCGGACAGCATACGCAGTATTTT
j_gene: TRBJ2-3
d_gene: -
abundance: many
v_gene: TRBV7-8

CDR3aa: CASSRRNQETQYF
CDR3nt: TGTGCCAGCAGCCGGCGGAACCAAGAGACCCAGTACTTC
j_gene: TRBJ2-5
d_gene: -
abundance: many
v_gene: TRBV27

CDR3aa: CASSSTPGGYTEAFF
CDR3nt: TGTGCCAGCAGTTCAACCCCAGGGGGGTATACTGAAGCTTTCTTT
j_gene: TRBJ1-1
d_gene: TRBD1
abundance: many
v_gene: TRBV28

CDR3aa: CSVCPTSGSYIRQFF
CDR3nt: TGCAGCGTTTGCCCGACTAGCGGGAGCTACATAAGGCAGTTCTTC
j_gene: TRBJ2-1
d_gene: TRBD2
abundance: many
v_gene: TRBV29-1

CDR3aa: CSASLPGQGIHGYTF
CDR3nt: TGCAGTGCTAGCCTACCGGGACAGGGGATCCATGGCTACACCTTC
j_gene: TRBJ1-2
d_gene: TRBD1
abundance: -
v_gene: TRBV20-1

CDR3aa: CASAGGVTYEQYF
CDR3nt: TGTGCTAGCGCCGGAGGGGTTACCTACGAGCAGTACTTC
j_gene: TRBJ2-7
d_gene: -
abundance: -
v_gene: TRBV12-5

CDR3aa: CASAGTGDTSLVATNEKLFF
CDR3nt: TGTGCTAGTGCCGGAACAGGGGATACAAGCTTGGTGGCAACTAATGAAAAACTGTTTTTT
j_gene: TRBJ1-4
d_gene: TRBD1
abundance: many
v_gene: TRBV12-5

CDR3aa: CASSQGQSPWGLAGVGGETQYF
CDR3nt: TGTGCCAGCAGTCAGGGACAGTCCCCATGGGGACTAGCGGGAGTCGGTGGAGAGACCCAGTACTTC
j_gene: TRBJ2-5
d_gene: TRBD2
abundance: many
v_gene: TRBV28

CDR3aa: CAWSADIIQPQHF
CDR3nt: TGTGCCTGGAGTGCGGACATAATTCAGCCCCAGCATTTT
j_gene: TRBJ1-5
d_gene: -
abundance: -
v_gene: TRBV30

CDR3aa: CASSLRGRGAISYGYTF
CDR3nt: TGTGCCAGCAGCTTGCGGGGCCGGGGGGCGATAAGCTATGGCTACACCTTC
j_gene: TRBJ1-2
d_gene: -
abundance: -
v_gene: TRBV5-8